Each of the 12 T cell receptor beta chains below was sequenced from the same sample in a study of cytotoxic CD8 clonotypes in ibrutinib-treated CLL. Profiled with immunoSEQ multiplex PCR; TCRdb holds only in-frame clones, not every one. The sample holds 200,000 to 250,000 clones; nearly 80% are singletons and the top ten take roughly 10%. Sequencing used PBMCs, obtained after 12 months of ibrutinib treatment. The receptor source for this set is a human donor with chronic lymphocytic leukemia.

The rearrangement links TRBV7-6 to TRBJ2-7; perhaps TRBD2 as D (5 bases). V was cut by 1 base and J by 4 bases, with 8 bases left in between. The CDR3 has 13 residues. From germline, CDR1 is SGHVS and CDR2 FNYEAQ. CDR3 sequence: CASSLGTGYEQYF. The CDR3 DNA reads TGTGCCAGCAGCTTAGGGACTGGATACGAGCAGTACTTC.

This chain connects TRBV6-1 to TRBJ2-7; D may be TRBD1 (5 bases). Germline-derived CDR1 and CDR2 are MNHNS and SASEGT. The germline V and J ends were trimmed by 6 bases and 2 bases, with 14 bases remaining between them. The CDR3 sequence is 14 residues long. In nucleotides, the CDR3 is TGTGCCAGCAGCTTACAGGTTCCGGCCTACGAGCAGTACTTC. Its protein product is CASSLQVPAYEQYF.

The rearrangement links TRBV27 to TRBJ1-1; D may be TRBD1 (6 bases). CDR1 MNHEY and CDR2 SMNVEV come from the germline V gene (reference sequence). The CDR3 runs 14 residues. Trimming removed 4 bases at V and 1 base at J, with 10 bases between. DNA of the CDR3: TGTGCCAGCAGTTGGGGGGGCTCGAACACTGAAGCTTTCTTT. Protein product: CASSWGGSNTEAFF.

This clone is a singleton in its sample. The chain has TRBV4-2 and TRBJ1-5; D is ambiguous. Germline V gives CDR1 LGHNA, CDR2 YNFKEQ. V shed 1 base and J shed 4 bases, with 14 bases lying between them. The CDR3 runs 16 residues. The DNA for the CDR3 is TGTGCCAGCAGCCAAGGGGTATCTCGGGGTAATCAGCCCCAGCATTTT. As protein: CASSQGVSRGNQPQHF.

The V and J genes are TRBV7-8 and TRBJ2-4; D is perhaps TRBD2 (6 bases). The CDR3 consists of 14 residues. Germline V gene sequence: CDR1 SGHVS, CDR2 FQNEAQ. V was shortened by 1 base and J by 8 bases, with 12 bases between the two germline ends. CDR3 sequence reads: CASSLVGWGDIQYF. The CDR3 nucleotides are TGTGCCAGCAGCTTAGTTGGGTGGGGGGACATTCAGTACTTC.

The chain is built from TRBV18 and TRBJ2-5; no clear D gene. Between the trimmed V and J ends, which lost 0 bases and 5 bases, there was a span of 7 bases. The CDR3 runs to 13 residues. Germline-derived CDR1 and CDR2 are KGHSH and LQKENI. CDR3 nucleotides: TGTGCCAGCTCACCACCTACGGTTGAGACCCAGTACTTC. This translates into CASSPPTVETQYF.

The rearrangement links TRBV7-9 to TRBJ2-7; TRBD1 might be the D (6 bases). The V end lost 4 bases, the J end lost 4 bases, and 20 bases lay between the germline ends. From germline, CDR1 is SEHNR and CDR2 FQNEAQ (reference sequence). This CDR3 has 16 residues. The CDR3 is CASSSNRAPTHYEQYF. CDR3 bases: TGTGCCAGCAGCTCAAACAGGGCCCCTACCCATTACGAGCAGTACTTC.

The V call is TRBV6-5, the J call TRBJ2-7, with a possible D match to TRBD1 (6 bases). V lost 0 bases to trimming and J lost 5 bases, with 17 bases between them. CDR1 is MNHEY and CDR2 is SVGAGI in the germline V gene. The CDR3 loop spans 16 amino acids. The CDR3 DNA is TGTGCCAGCAGTTACTCGATAGGACAGTTTAGCGACGAGCAGTACTTC. This sequence encodes CASSYSIGQFSDEQYF.

In this sample, this clone turned up once. As DNA, the CDR3 is TGTGCCAGTAGCCTCGACAGTTATAGCAATCAGCCCCAGCATTTT. It encodes CASSLDSYSNQPQHF. The gene calls are TRBV19 and TRBJ1-5; a weak D match, TRBD1 (5 bases). The CDR3 loop spans 15 amino acids. Per the germline V gene, CDR1 is LNHDA and CDR2 is SQIVND (reference sequence). V was clipped by 6 bases and J by 0 bases, with 12 bases between them.

The chain is built from TRBV7-9 and TRBJ1-5, with D maybe TRBD1 (5 bases). CDR1 is SEHNR, CDR2 FQNEAQ, per germline (reference sequence). CDR3 size: 14 residues. V was cut by 5 bases and J by 3 bases, with 11 bases left in between. This CDR3 is CASSPTGANQPQHF. CDR3 nucleotide sequence: TGTGCCAGCAGCCCAACAGGAGCCAATCAGCCCCAGCATTTT.

The V gene is TRBV28, the J gene TRBJ2-7; no definite D call. Germline CDR1 is MDHEN and CDR2 is SYDVKM. Trimming removed 6 bases from V and 4 bases from J, with 16 bases in between. The CDR3 covers 14 residues. This chain's CDR3 is CASRPFGSLYEQYF. The CDR3 nucleotides are TGTGCCAGCAGACCCTTCGGGTCACTATACGAGCAGTACTTC.

V gene TRBV25-1 combines with J gene TRBJ1-2, with D possibly matching TRBD1 (5 bases). This CDR3 is built from 15 residues. CDR1 MGHDK and CDR2 SYGVNS come from the germline V gene. V lost 3 bases, J lost 5 bases, and 16 bases lay in between. CDR3 region: CASSDGQVRRYGYTF. The CDR3 coding sequence is TGTGCCAGCAGTGACGGACAAGTTCGCCGGTATGGCTACACCTTC.